This T cell receptor beta chain appears in the sequencing data of a study of shared clonotypes between healthy human individuals. V lost 0 bases, J lost 4 bases, and 8 bases lay in between. Germline CDR1 SGHRS, CDR2 YFSETQ. The CDR3 covers 14 residues. Sequencing was performed with immunoSEQ multiplex PCR; in TCRdb, only in-frame clones are kept and a portion is missing. This sample carries some 980,000 clones, 76% of them seen once, and the ten largest clones take about 1.5%. Sequencing was done on a sample of memory CD4+ T cells sorted from blood. The subset is: CD45RA-negative fraction. The chain joins TRBV5-1 to TRBJ1-3; D gene ambiguous. The origin of this receptor is a man younger than 35 in good health. The CDR3 bases are TGCGCCAGCAGCTTGGTCCCAGGCGGAAACACCATATATTTT. This codes for CASSLVPGGNTIYF. Filled out from reference TRBV5-1 and TRBJ1-3, the complete variable domain reads KAGVTQTPRYLIKTRGQQVTLSCSPISGHRSVSWYQQTPGQGLQFLFEYFSETQRNKGNFPGRFSGRQFSNSRSEMNVSTLELGDSALYLCASSLVPGGNTIYFGEGSWLTVV.